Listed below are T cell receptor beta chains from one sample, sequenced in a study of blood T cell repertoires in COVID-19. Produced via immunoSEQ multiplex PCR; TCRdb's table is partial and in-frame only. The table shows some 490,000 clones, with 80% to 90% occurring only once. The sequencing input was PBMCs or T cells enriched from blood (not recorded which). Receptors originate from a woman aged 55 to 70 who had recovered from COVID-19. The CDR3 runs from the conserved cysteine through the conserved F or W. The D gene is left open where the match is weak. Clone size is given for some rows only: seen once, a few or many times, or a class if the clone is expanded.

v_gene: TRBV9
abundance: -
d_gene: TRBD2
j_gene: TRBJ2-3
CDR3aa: CASSSGGGHTDTQYF
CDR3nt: TGTGCCAGCAGCTCTGGGGGAGGGCACACAGATACGCAGTATTTT

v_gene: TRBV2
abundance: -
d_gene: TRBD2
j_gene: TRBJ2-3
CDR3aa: CASNGGESTDTQYF
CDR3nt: TGTGCCAGCAATGGGGGGGAAAGCACAGATACGCAGTATTTT

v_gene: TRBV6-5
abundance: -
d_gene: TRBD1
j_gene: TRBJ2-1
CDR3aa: CASTPTGWDNEQFF
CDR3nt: TGTGCCAGCACCCCGACAGGGTGGGACAATGAGCAGTTCTTC

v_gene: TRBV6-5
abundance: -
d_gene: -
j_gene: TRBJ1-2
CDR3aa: CASKTGNYGYTF
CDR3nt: TGTGCCAGCAAGACAGGAAACTATGGCTACACCTTC

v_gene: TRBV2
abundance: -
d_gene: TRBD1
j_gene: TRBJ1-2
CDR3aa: CASRAGGPLGYTF
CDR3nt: TGTGCCAGCAGGGCAGGGGGCCCCCTTGGCTACACCTTC

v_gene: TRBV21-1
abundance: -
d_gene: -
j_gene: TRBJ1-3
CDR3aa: CASSTTQGVQLRGNTIYF
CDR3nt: TGTGCCAGCAGCACGACACAGGGGGTACAGTTGAGGGGAAACACCATATATTTT

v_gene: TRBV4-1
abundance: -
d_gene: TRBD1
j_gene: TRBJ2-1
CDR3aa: CASSGDRVSHYNEQFF
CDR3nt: TGCGCCAGCAGCGGAGACAGGGTATCCCACTACAATGAGCAGTTCTTC

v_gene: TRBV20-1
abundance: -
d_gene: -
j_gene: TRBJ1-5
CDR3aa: CSASTGHNQPQHF
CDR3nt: TGCAGTGCTAGTACAGGGCACAATCAGCCCCAGCATTTT

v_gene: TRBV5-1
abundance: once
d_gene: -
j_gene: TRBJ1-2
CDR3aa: CASSFGAGDPIF
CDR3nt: TGCGCCAGCAGCTTTGGGGCAGGTGACCCCATTTTC

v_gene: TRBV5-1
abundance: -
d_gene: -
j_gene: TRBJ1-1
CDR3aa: CASSLWQGGTEAFF
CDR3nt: TGCGCCAGCAGCTTGTGGCAGGGAGGCACTGAAGCTTTCTTT

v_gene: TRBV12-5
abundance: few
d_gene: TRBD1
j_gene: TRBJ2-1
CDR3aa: CASGLGTGVDEQFF
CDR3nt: TGTGCTAGTGGTTTGGGGACAGGCGTCGATGAGCAGTTCTTC

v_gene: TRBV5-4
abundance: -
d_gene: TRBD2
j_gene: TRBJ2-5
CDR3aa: CASSGGGPGGETQYF
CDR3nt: TGTGCCAGCAGCGGAGGAGGCCCGGGGGGGGAGACCCAGTACTTC

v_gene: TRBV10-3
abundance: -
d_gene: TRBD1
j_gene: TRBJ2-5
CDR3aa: CATTGTGSAQETQYF
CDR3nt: TGTGCCACAACCGGGACAGGGAGTGCCCAAGAGACCCAGTACTTC

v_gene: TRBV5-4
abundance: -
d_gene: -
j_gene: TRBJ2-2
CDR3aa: CASSMTAQIGTGELFF
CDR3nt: TGTGCCAGCAGCATGACGGCTCAGATCGGGACCGGGGAGCTGTTTTTT

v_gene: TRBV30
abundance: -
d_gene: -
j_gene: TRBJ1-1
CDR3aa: CAAKGYTEAFF
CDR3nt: TGTGCCGCCAAGGGGTACACTGAAGCTTTCTTT

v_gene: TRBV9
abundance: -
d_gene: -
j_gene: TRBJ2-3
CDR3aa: CASSVRGRRYSPTDTQYF
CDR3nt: TGTGCCAGCAGCGTCAGGGGCAGGAGATACTCGCCCACAGATACGCAGTATTTT

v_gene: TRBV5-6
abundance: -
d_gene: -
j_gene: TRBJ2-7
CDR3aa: CASSLTGIDEQYF
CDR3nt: TGTGCCAGCAGCTTGACAGGGATAGACGAGCAGTACTTC

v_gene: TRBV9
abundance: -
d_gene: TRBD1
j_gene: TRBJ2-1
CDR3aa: CASSARGDREFWQFF
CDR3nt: TGTGCCAGCAGCGCCCGGGGGGACAGGGAATTTTGGCAGTTCTTC

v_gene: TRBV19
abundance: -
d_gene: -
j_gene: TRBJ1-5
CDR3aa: CASSIWGGNQPQHF
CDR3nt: TGTGCCAGTAGTATTTGGGGGGGCAATCAGCCCCAGCATTTT

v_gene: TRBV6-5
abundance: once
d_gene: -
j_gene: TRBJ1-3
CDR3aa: CASTGTGNFGNTIYF
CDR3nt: TGTGCCAGCACCGGAACCGGGAACTTTGGAAACACCATATATTTT

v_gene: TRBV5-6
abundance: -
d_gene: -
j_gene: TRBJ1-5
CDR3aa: CASSFFDRPNQPQHF
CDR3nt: TGTGCCAGCAGCTTTTTTGACAGACCCAATCAGCCCCAGCATTTT

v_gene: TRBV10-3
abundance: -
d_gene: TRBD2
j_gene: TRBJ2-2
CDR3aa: CAISDSYPTSGGTGELFF
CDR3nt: TGTGCCATCAGTGATTCTTACCCGACTAGCGGGGGAACCGGGGAGCTGTTTTTT

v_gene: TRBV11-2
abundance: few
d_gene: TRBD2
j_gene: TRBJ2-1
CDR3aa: CASSLDPGVAGNEQFF
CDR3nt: TGTGCCAGCAGCTTAGACCCCGGAGTAGCGGGGAATGAGCAGTTCTTC

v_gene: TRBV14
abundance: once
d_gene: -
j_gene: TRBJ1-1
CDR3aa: CASGPGLDTEAFF
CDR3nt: TGTGCCAGCGGACCAGGGTTGGACACTGAAGCTTTCTTT

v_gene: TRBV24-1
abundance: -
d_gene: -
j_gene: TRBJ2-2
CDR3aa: CATSDLYSGELFF
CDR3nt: TGTGCCACCAGTGATTTGTACTCCGGGGAGCTGTTTTTT

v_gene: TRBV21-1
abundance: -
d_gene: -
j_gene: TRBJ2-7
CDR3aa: CASTLDSYEQYF
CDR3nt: TGTGCCAGCACCCTAGACTCCTACGAGCAGTACTTC

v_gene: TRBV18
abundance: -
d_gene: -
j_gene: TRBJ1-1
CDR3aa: CASSLGPNTEAFF
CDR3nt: TGTGCCAGCTCACTGGGCCCGAACACTGAAGCTTTCTTT

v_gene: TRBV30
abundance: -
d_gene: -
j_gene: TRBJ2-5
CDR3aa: CAWSPPGLGQETQYF
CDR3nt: TGTGCCTGGAGTCCGCCAGGGTTAGGCCAAGAGACCCAGTACTTC

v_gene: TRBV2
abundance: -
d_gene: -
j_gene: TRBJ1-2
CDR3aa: CASTGLMDSNNYGYTF
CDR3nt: TGTGCCAGCACTGGCTTGATGGACTCTAATAACTATGGCTACACCTTC

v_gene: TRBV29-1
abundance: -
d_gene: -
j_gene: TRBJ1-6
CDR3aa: CSVADGSGSPLHF
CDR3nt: TGCAGCGTGGCAGACGGGTCCGGTTCACCCCTCCACTTT

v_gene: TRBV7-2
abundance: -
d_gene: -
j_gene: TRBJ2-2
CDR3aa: CASSLVGQPTGELFF
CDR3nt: TGTGCCAGCAGCCTGGTTGGGCAGCCCACCGGGGAGCTGTTTTTT

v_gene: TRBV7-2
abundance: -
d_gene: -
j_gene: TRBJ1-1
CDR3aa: CASSFGGGTEAFF
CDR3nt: TGTGCCAGCAGCTTCGGGGGGGGCACTGAAGCTTTCTTT

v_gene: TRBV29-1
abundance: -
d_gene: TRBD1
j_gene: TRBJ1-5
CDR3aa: CSVALTGVSGQPQHF
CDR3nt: TGCAGCGTTGCCTTGACAGGGGTGTCGGGTCAGCCCCAGCATTTT

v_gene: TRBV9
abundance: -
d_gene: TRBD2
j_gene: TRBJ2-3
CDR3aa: CASNPLGGDTDTQYF
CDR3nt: TGTGCCAGCAATCCGTTGGGGGGGGACACAGATACGCAGTATTTT

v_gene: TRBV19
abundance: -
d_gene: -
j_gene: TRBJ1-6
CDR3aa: CASSIRNSPLHF
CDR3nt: TGTGCCAGTAGTATCCGGAATTCACCCCTCCACTTT

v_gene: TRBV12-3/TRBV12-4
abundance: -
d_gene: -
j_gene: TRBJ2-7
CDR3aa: CASSSGYEQYF
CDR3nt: TGTGCCAGCAGTTCCGGCTACGAGCAGTACTTC

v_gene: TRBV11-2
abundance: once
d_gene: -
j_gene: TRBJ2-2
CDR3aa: CASSEDTNTGELFF
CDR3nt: TGTGCCAGCAGCGAGGACACGAACACCGGGGAGCTGTTTTTT

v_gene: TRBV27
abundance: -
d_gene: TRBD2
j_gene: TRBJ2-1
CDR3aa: CASSLWASGGNNEQFF
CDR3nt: TGTGCCAGCAGTTTATGGGCTAGCGGGGGAAACAATGAGCAGTTCTTC

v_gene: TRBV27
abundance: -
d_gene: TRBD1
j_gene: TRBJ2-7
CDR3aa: CASSTGTVTYEQYF
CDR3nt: TGTGCCAGCAGTACCGGGACAGTGACCTACGAGCAGTACTTC

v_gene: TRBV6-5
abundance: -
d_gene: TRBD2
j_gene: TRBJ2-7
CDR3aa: CASSSGGGPAYEQYF
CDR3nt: TGTGCCAGCAGTTCCGGGGGGGGGCCCGCCTACGAGCAGTACTTC

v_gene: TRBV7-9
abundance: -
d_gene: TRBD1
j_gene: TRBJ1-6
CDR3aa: CASSLQGDNSPLHF
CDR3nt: TGTGCCAGCAGCTTACAGGGGGATAATTCACCCCTCCACTTT

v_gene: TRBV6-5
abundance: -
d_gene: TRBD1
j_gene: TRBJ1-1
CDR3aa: CASSPTSRGRRAFF
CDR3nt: TGTGCCAGCAGTCCTACGTCGAGGGGGCGACGGGCTTTCTTT

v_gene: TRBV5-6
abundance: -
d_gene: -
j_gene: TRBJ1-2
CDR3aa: CASSSSDRGRDAYGYTF
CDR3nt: -

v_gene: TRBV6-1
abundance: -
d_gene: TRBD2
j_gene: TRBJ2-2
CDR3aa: CASSDIAGAGELFF
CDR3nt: TGTGCCAGCAGTGATATTGCGGGGGCCGGGGAGCTGTTTTTT

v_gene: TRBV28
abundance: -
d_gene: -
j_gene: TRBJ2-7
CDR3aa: CASSSNPSSYEQYF
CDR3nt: TGTGCCAGCAGTTCCAACCCGAGCTCCTACGAGCAGTACTTC

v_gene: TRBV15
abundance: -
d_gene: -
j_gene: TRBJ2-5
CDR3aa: CATSGPSTVQETQYF
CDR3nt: TGTGCCACCAGCGGGCCGTCAACGGTGCAAGAGACCCAGTACTTC

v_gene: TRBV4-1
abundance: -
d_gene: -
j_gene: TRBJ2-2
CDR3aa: CASSQGAGLTGELFF
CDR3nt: TGCGCCAGCAGCCAAGGGGCAGGTCTCACCGGGGAGCTGTTTTTT

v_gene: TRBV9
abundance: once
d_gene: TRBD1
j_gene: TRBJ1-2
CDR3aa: CASSTTGLYTF
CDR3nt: TGTGCCAGCAGCACGACAGGGTTGTACACCTTC

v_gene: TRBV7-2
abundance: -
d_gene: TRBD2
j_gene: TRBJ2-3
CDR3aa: CASSLVAGADTQYF
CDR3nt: TGTGCCAGCAGCTTAGTGGCGGGGGCAGATACGCAGTATTTT

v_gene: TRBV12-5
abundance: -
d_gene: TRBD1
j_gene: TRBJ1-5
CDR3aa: CASGLAPGQNSNQPQHF
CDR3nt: TGTGCTAGTGGTTTGGCCCCGGGACAGAATAGCAATCAGCCCCAGCATTTT

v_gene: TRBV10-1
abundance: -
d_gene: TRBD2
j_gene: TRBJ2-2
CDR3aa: CASSESGGKDGELFF
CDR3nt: TGCGCCAGCAGTGAATCGGGGGGGAAAGACGGGGAGCTGTTTTTT

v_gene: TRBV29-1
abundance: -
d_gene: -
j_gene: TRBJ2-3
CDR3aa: CSVARGTGSDTQYF
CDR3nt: TGCAGCGTTGCCCGAGGTACAGGGTCAGATACGCAGTATTTT

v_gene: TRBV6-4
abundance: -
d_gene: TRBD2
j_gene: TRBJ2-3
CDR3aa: CASSATGTSPTDTQYF
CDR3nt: TGTGCCAGCAGTGCAACCGGGACTAGCCCCACCGATACGCAGTATTTT

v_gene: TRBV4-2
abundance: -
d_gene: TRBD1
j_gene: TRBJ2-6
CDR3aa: CASSLGQGISGANVLTF
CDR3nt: TGTGCCAGCAGCCTCGGACAGGGGATCTCTGGGGCCAACGTCCTGACTTTC

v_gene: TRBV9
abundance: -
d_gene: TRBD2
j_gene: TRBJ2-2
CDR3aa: CASSVGLAENTGELFF
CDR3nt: TGTGCCAGCAGCGTAGGACTAGCTGAGAACACCGGGGAGCTGTTTTTT

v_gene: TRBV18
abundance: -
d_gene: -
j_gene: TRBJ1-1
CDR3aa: CASSKGDTEAFF
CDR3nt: TGTGCCAGCTCCAAGGGGGACACTGAAGCTTTCTTT

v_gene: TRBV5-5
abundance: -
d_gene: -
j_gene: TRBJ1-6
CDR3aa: CASSLVLGQKNSPLHF
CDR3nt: TGTGCCAGCAGCTTGGTTCTAGGCCAGAAAAATTCACCCCTCCACTTT

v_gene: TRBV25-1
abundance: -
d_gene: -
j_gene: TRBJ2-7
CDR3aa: CASGRDYEQYF
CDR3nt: TGTGCCAGCGGCAGGGATTACGAGCAGTACTTC

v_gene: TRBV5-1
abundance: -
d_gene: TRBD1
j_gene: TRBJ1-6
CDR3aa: CASSPNAGQVGNSPLHF
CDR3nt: TGCGCCAGCAGCCCAAATGCTGGACAGGTCGGAAATTCACCCCTCCACTTT

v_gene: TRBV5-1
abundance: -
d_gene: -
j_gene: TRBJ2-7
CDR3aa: CASSLEGGHYEQYF
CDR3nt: TGCGCCAGCAGCTTGGAGGGGGGGCACTACGAGCAGTACTTC